Shown below are 6 T cell receptor beta chains from a single sample sequenced in a study of shared T cell receptors in the human thymus. Profiling relied on immunoSEQ multiplex PCR, and the TCRdb table lists in-frame clones only, not all of them. The sample lists 450,000 to 650,000 clones, about 80% occurring once. These data also formed part of another study, on human thymus T cells.

Material for sequencing was thymocytes. These TCRs come from a boy in the first two years of life with a congenital heart defect.

This clone was detected a few times. V gene TRBV4-2 combines with J gene TRBJ2-6; 7 nucleotides match TRBD2. The V and J ends lost 4 bases and 3 bases, in that order; junction bases with no gene match: 9. The CDR3 loop spans 17 amino acids. Germline V gene lookup returns CDR1 LGHNA and CDR2 YNFKEQ. CDR3 sequence (DNA): TGTGCCAGCAGCCCCCCCGGCAGGGACTATGGGGCCAACGTCCTGACTTTC. Its protein is CASSPPGRDYGANVLTF.

This rearrangement joins TRBV6-1 to TRBJ1-5; 7 positions match TRBD1. Germline CDR1 reads MNHNS; CDR2 reads SASEGT. With 0 bases clipped from V and 5 bases from J, the junction kept 10 bases outside the gene matches. The CDR3 consists of 17 residues. CDR3 region: CASSEARWDRSYQPQHF. CDR3 bases: TGTGCCAGCAGTGAAGCGCGCTGGGACAGAAGTTATCAGCCCCAGCATTTT.

The rearrangement uses TRBV27 and TRBJ2-7, with TRBD2 matching over 10 bases. V dropped 6 bases and J dropped 3; count of bases not matched to a gene: 14. The CDR3 loop spans 17 amino acids. Germline V gene lookup returns CDR1 MNHEY and CDR2 SMNVEV (reference sequence). CDR3 bases: TGTGCCAGCAGCCCCACCTCACTAGCGGGAAGCCACTACGAGCAGTACTTC. As protein: CASSPTSLAGSHYEQYF.

The chain links TRBV5-4 to TRBJ2-7; D is unresolved. Germline V lookup: CDR1 SGHNT, CDR2 YYREEE (reference sequence). This CDR3 spans 14 amino acids. V was clipped by 0 bases and J by 4 bases, with 11 bases between them. The CDR3 bases are TGTGCCAGCAGCTTGGAACACCACCCATACGAGCAGTACTTC. It encodes CASSLEHHPYEQYF.

The chain carries TRBV4-1 and TRBJ2-2; 12 nucleotides agree with TRBD2. The CDR3 extends over 16 amino acids. Germline CDR1 and CDR2: MGHRA and YSYEKL. J lost 7 bases, V lost 1 base, and 4 bases had no gene match. CDR3 in amino acids: CASSQGTSGIYGELFF. CDR3 sequence (DNA): TGCGCCAGCAGCCAAGGGACTAGCGGGATTTACGGGGAGCTGTTTTTT.

V usage is TRBV14 and J usage is TRBJ2-1; D might be TRBD1 (5 bases). V was clipped by 1 base and J by 2 bases, with 9 bases between them. CDR3 size: 15 residues. Germline V gene data show CDR1 as SGHDN and CDR2 as FVKESK. CDR3 amino acids: CASSQVWGTYNEQFF. The CDR3 DNA reads TGTGCCAGCAGCCAAGTGTGGGGCACCTACAATGAGCAGTTCTTC. The complete variable domain, with remaining parts taken from reference TRBV14 and TRBJ2-1, reads EAGVTQFPSHSVIEKGQTVTLRCDPISGHDNLYWYRRVMGKEIKFLLHFVKESKQDESGMPNNRFLAERTGGTYSTLKVQPAELEDSGVYFCASSQVWGTYNEQFFGPGTRLTVL.